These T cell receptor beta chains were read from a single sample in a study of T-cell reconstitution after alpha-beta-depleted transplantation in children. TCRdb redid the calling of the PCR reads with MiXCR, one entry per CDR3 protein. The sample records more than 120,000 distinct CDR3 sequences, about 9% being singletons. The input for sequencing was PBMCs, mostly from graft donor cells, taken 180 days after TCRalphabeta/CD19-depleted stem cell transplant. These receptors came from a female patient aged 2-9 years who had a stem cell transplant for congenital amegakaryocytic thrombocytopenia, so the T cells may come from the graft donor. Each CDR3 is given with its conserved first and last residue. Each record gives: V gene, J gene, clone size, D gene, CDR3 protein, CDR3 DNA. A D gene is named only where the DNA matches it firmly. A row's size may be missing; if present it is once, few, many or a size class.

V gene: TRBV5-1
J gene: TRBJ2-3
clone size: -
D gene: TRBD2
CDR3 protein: CASSLPLRGREVTDTQYF
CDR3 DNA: TGCGCCAGCAGCTTGCCCCTTCGGGGGAGGGAGGTCACAGATACGCAGTATTTT

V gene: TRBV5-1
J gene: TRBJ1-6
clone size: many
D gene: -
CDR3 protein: CASSLRWFDRPNSPLHF
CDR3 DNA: TGCGCCAGCAGCTTGAGATGGTTCGACAGGCCCAATTCACCCCTCCACTTT

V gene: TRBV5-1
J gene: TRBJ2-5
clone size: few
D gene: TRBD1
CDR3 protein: CASSLGQGATVVETQYF
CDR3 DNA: TGCGCCAGCAGCTTGGGACAGGGGGCGACGGTCGTAGAGACCCAGTACTTC

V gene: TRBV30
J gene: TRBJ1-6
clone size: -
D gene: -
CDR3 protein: CAWSLGIVGDSPLHF
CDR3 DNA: TGTGCCTGGAGTTTGGGAATTGTAGGAGATTCACCCCTCCACTTT

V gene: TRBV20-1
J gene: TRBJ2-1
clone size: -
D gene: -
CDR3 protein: CSATTWGVGDEQFF
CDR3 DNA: TGCAGTGCTACGACTTGGGGGGTAGGGGATGAGCAGTTCTTC

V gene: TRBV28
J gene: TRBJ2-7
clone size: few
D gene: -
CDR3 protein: CASSLPTGTPYEQYF
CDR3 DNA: TGTGCCAGCAGTTTACCCACAGGGACACCCTACGAGCAGTACTTC

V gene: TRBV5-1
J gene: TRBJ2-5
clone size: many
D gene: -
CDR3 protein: CASSLILAGETQYF
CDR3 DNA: TGCGCCAGCAGCTTGATTTTGGCGGGAGAGACCCAGTACTTC

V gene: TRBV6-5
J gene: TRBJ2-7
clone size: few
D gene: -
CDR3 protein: CASRPPGYEQYF
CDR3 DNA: TGTGCCAGCCGTCCCCCAGGCTACGAGCAGTACTTC

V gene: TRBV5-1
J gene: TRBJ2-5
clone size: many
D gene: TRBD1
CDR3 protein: CASSLRDRLQETQYF
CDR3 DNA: TGCGCCAGCAGCTTGCGGGACAGACTACAAGAGACCCAGTACTTC

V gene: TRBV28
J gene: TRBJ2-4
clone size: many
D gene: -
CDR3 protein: CASTRPLAKNIQYF
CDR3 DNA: TGTGCCAGCACCCGACCCTTAGCCAAAAACATTCAGTACTTC